These 24 T cell receptor beta chains share one sample of origin, sequenced in a study of blood T cell repertoires in COVID-19. TCRdb's copy holds only in-frame clones and misses some; the assay was immunoSEQ multiplex PCR. The data show under 150,000 clones, approximately 68% seen once. The sequencing input was peripheral blood. The receptors come from a woman aged 70 to 79 with acute or convalescent COVID-19.

This clone occurred a few times. The chain links TRBV19 to TRBJ2-2; the D gene is possibly TRBD2 (5 bases). The CDR3 loop spans 14 amino acids. The V end was cut by 7 bases, the J end by 4 bases, with 13 bases between. Per germline, CDR1 LNHDA and CDR2 SQIVND (reference sequence). The CDR3: CASTEGWGTGELFF. In nucleotides, the CDR3 is TGTGCCAGTACAGAGGGTTGGGGCACCGGGGAGCTGTTTTTT.

This clone was picked up many times. The V and J genes are TRBV14 and TRBJ2-5, with 7 bases lining up with TRBD2. This CDR3 has 14 residues. Germline lookup yields CDR1 SGHDN and CDR2 FVKESK. J gave up 3 bases and V 2 bases, and 3 bases lay outside the gene matches. This chain's CDR3 is CASSQLAEEETQYF. In DNA, the CDR3 is TGTGCCAGCAGCCAACTAGCGGAAGAAGAGACCCAGTACTTC.

This clone was seen a single time. This chain joins TRBV7-2 and TRBJ2-7, with 10 bases fitting TRBD2. Germline CDR1 is SGHTA and CDR2 is FQGNSA. This CDR3 has 19 residues. V shed 1 base, J shed 2 bases, and the junction held 14 bases outside the gene matches. The CDR3 coding sequence is TGTGCCAGCAGCTTAGGGTTAGCGGGAGGTTCTGCTCTAACCTACGAGCAGTACTTC. Residues: CASSLGLAGGSALTYEQYF.

This clone was detected a few times. The V gene is TRBV3-1 (or the pseudogene TRBV3-2), the J gene TRBJ1-2, with D maybe TRBD1 (6 bases). The CDR3 covers 14 residues. In germline, CDR1 is LGHDT, CDR2 YNNKEL (reference sequence). The V end was cut by 3 bases, the J end by 4 bases, with 12 bases between. The chain's CDR3 is CASSQKMGAYGYTF. The CDR3 DNA is TGTGCCAGCAGCCAGAAGATGGGGGCCTATGGCTACACCTTC.

The CDR3 bases are TGTGCCAGCTCACAACTAGCGGGGGACTCCTACGAGCAGTACTTC. Amino acids: CASSQLAGDSYEQYF. This chain uses TRBV13 with TRBJ2-7; 11 bases line up with TRBD2. Trimming removed 8 bases from V and 0 bases from J; junction bases left unmatched: 6. The CDR3 is 15 residues long. Germline V gene sequence: CDR1 PRHDT, CDR2 FYEKMQ (reference sequence).

The chain combines TRBV7-3 with TRBJ2-1; a weak D match, TRBD2 (6 bases). CDR1 is SGHTA, CDR2 FQGTGA, per germline. The CDR3 is made up of 14 amino acids. Trimming pared 4 bases from V and 5 bases from J, leaving 12 bases between. The CDR3 DNA sequence: TGTGCCAGCAGCTCTGGGACTGGGAACAATGAGCAGTTCTTC. This translates into CASSSGTGNNEQFF.

V gene TRBV5-1 combines with J gene TRBJ1-1; TRBD1 matches 9 bases. CDR3 length: 14 residues. Germline values: CDR1 SGHRS, CDR2 YFSETQ. V lost 7 bases, J lost 7 bases, and 11 bases stayed unmatched. The CDR3 DNA sequence: TGCGCCAGCGGTCCCGCGGGACAGGGAGGTGAAGCTTTCTTT. Translating gives CASGPAGQGGEAFF. Full variable domain (remainder filled in from reference TRBV5-1 and TRBJ1-1): KAGVTQTPRYLIKTRGQQVTLSCSPISGHRSVSWYQQTPGQGLQFLFEYFSETQRNKGNFPGRFSGRQFSNSRSEMNVSTLELGDSALYLCASGPAGQGGEAFFGQGTRLTVV.

The chain is built from TRBV25-1 and TRBJ2-1, with D possibly matching TRBD2 (5 bases). Germline loops: CDR1 MGHDK, CDR2 SYGVNS. V was clipped by 5 bases and J by 7 bases, with 15 bases between them. This CDR3 is built from 14 residues. CDR3 in DNA: TGTGCCAGCAGTTGGGTAGGAGGAGTAAATGAGCAGTTCTTC. It translates to CASSWVGGVNEQFF.

The chain carries TRBV5-8 and TRBJ2-2; 7 bases agree with TRBD2. Germline loops: CDR1 SGHTS, CDR2 YDEGEE. The CDR3 runs 14 residues. The V and J ends lost 5 bases and 1 base, in that order; junction bases with no gene match: 2. CDR3 DNA sequence: TGTGCCAGCAGGCGGGAGTGGAACACCGGGGAGCTGTTTTTT. This sequence encodes CASRREWNTGELFF.

The V and J genes are TRBV25-1 and TRBJ1-4; 9 bases align to TRBD1. With V trimmed by 4 bases and J by 14 bases, 20 bases remained unmatched. This CDR3 spans 17 amino acids. The germline CDR1 and CDR2 sequences are MGHDK and SYGVNS. The CDR3 nucleotides read TGTGCCAGCAGTGGGGGACTTGGGGGACAGGGCATCCGCAGGCTGTTTTTT. Amino acid sequence: CASSGGLGGQGIRRLFF.

DNA of the CDR3: TGTGCCAGCAGTGGACAGTCCAAAAACATTCAGTACTTC. The encoded protein is CASSGQSKNIQYF. The rearrangement uses TRBV28 and TRBJ2-4, with D possibly being TRBD1 (6 bases). The CDR3 runs to 13 residues. The germline CDR1 and CDR2 sequences are MDHEN and SYDVKM. The V and J ends lost 5 bases and 2 bases respectively, with 7 bases between them.

This clone was observed a single time. This chain uses TRBV11-2 with TRBJ2-1; 12 bases map to TRBD1. CDR1 and CDR2 (germline): SGHAT, FQNNGV. The CDR3 consists of 15 residues. J lost 7 bases, V lost 1 base, and 2 bases had no gene match. The CDR3 region is CASSLGDRGRNEQFF. CDR3 DNA sequence: TGTGCCAGCAGCTTAGGGGACAGGGGGCGGAATGAGCAGTTCTTC.

The chain joins TRBV27 to TRBJ1-5; D is unresolved. Germline V gene sequence: CDR1 MNHEY, CDR2 SMNVEV (reference sequence). This CDR3 has 15 amino acids. V shed 5 bases and J shed 4 bases, with 15 bases lying between them. Here the CDR3 reads CASSPLGLGNQPQHF. As DNA, the CDR3 is TGTGCCAGCAGTCCCCTCGGACTGGGTAATCAGCCCCAGCATTTT.

V is TRBV7-2 and J is TRBJ2-2, with 8 bases aligning to TRBD1. The CDR3 contains 16 residues. The V and J ends lost 5 bases and 4 bases, in that order; junction bases with no gene match: 9. The germline V gene encodes CDR1 SGHTA and CDR2 FQGNSA. CDR3 residues: CASSTRQGMSTGELFF. As DNA, the CDR3 is TGTGCCAGCAGCACCAGACAGGGGATGAGCACCGGGGAGCTGTTTTTT.

The chain couples TRBV7-9 to TRBJ2-7; D possibly corresponds to TRBD2 (5 bases). From germline, CDR1 is SEHNR and CDR2 FQNEAQ (reference sequence). The CDR3 runs 12 residues. V gave up 4 bases and J gave up 6 bases, with 10 bases separating them. CDR3 in DNA: TGTGCCAGCAGCTCTACTAGTTCCGAGCAGTACTTC. Encoded protein: CASSSTSSEQYF.

V usage is TRBV5-1 and J usage is TRBJ2-7; tentative D call: TRBD2 (6 bases). CDR1 SGHRS and CDR2 YFSETQ come from the germline V gene. The CDR3 consists of 14 residues. V lost 0 bases and J 2 bases, leaving 9 bases between the germline ends. In DNA, the CDR3 is TGCGCCAGCAGCTTGGACGGGAGCCCCTACGAGCAGTACTTC. It yields the protein CASSLDGSPYEQYF.

This chain connects TRBV7-9 to TRBJ1-2; 9 positions match TRBD1. CDR3 length: 14 amino acids. Trimming took 5 bases from V and 8 from J; bases not matched to a gene: 9. Looked up from germline, CDR1 is SEHNR and CDR2 is FQNEAQ (reference sequence). This chain's CDR3 is CASSLKQGAQGYTF. Here the CDR3 DNA reads TGTGCCAGCAGCCTCAAACAGGGGGCTCAAGGCTACACCTTC.

The V call is TRBV13, the J call TRBJ2-7; D not certain. The germline gives CDR1 PRHDT, CDR2 FYEKMQ (reference sequence). V was clipped by 6 bases and J by 3 bases, with 6 bases between them. CDR3 size: 11 residues. The chain's CDR3 is CASSASYEQYF. CDR3 DNA sequence: TGTGCCAGCAGTGCGAGCTACGAGCAGTACTTC.

This clone was seen a handful of times. This chain uses TRBV5-5 with TRBJ2-5, with 7 bases that match TRBD2. The junction had 11 bases not matched to a gene; V was cut back by 4 bases and J by 5 bases. CDR3 size: 15 residues. From germline, CDR1 is SGHKS and CDR2 YYEKEE (reference sequence). Written as DNA, the CDR3 is TGTGCCAGCAGCATAACTAGCGTGGGTGGGGAGACCCAGTACTTC. It yields the protein CASSITSVGGETQYF.

The CDR3 bases are TGTGCTAGTGGTTTGAGTAGCGGCGATCACAAACAAGGGGCGCAGTTCTTC. Protein: CASGLSSGDHKQGAQFF. The chain carries TRBV12-5 and TRBJ2-1, with a possible D match to TRBD2 (6 bases). This CDR3 contains 17 residues. Trimming took 2 bases from V and 12 from J, leaving 26 bases between them. The V gene's germline CDR1 is LGHNT and CDR2 FRNRAP. Looking up the rest from reference TRBV12-5 and TRBJ2-1 gives the full variable domain: DARVTQTPRHKVTEMGQEVTMRCQPILGHNTVFWYRQTMMQGLELLAYFRNRAPLDDSGMPKDRFSAEMPDATLATLKIQPSEPRDSAVYFCASGLSSGDHKQGAQFFGPGTRLTVL.

In this sample, this clone turned up a few times. This chain links TRBV12-3 or TRBV12-4 with TRBJ1-2, with unresolved D. Trimming removed 5 bases at V and 4 bases at J, with 11 bases between. The CDR3 is 13 residues long. The CDR3 coding sequence is TGTGCCAGCAGTCGGACGGGAAGCTATGGCTACACCTTC. It encodes CASSRTGSYGYTF.

This clone was seen ten or more times. The CDR3 spells CASSFGTGDSDTQYF. CDR3 in DNA: TGTGCCAGCAGCTTCGGGACAGGGGATTCGGATACGCAGTATTTT. The J gene is TRBJ2-3, the V gene TRBV7-6; 10 nucleotides align to TRBD1. V lost 3 bases to trimming and J lost 6 bases; unmatched junction nucleotides: 6. Germline-derived CDR1 and CDR2 are SGHVS and FNYEAQ. The CDR3 consists of 15 residues.

The chain is built from TRBV7-2 and TRBJ1-1; D unresolved. V was clipped by 5 bases and J by 0 bases, with 10 bases between them. CDR1 SGHTA and CDR2 FQGNSA come from the germline V gene. CDR3 length: 14 residues. CDR3 loop: CASSRDLLNTEAFF. In DNA, the CDR3 is TGTGCCAGCAGCCGCGATCTCTTGAACACTGAAGCTTTCTTT.

The J gene is TRBJ2-5, the V gene TRBV6-1, with 8 bases fitting TRBD1. With 1 base clipped from V and 5 bases from J, the junction kept 6 bases outside the gene matches. The CDR3 length is 15 residues. The germline V gene encodes CDR1 MNHNS and CDR2 SASEGT. The CDR3 loop is CASSEVDRAGETQYF. The DNA of the CDR3 is TGTGCCAGCAGTGAAGTGGACAGGGCGGGGGAGACCCAGTACTTC.